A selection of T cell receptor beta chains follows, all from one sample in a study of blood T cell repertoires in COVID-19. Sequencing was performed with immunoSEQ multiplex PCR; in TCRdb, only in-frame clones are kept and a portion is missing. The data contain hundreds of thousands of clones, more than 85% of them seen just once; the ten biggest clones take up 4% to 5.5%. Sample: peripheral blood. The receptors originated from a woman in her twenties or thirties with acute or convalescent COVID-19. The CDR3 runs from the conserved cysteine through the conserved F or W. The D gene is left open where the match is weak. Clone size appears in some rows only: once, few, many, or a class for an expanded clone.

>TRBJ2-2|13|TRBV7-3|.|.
TGTGCCAGCAGCCTCCGACGGGACGGGGAGCTGTTTTTT
CASSLRRDGELFF
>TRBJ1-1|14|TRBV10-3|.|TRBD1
TGTGCCATCAGGGGGACAGAAATGAACACTGAAGCTTTCTTT
CAIRGTEMNTEAFF
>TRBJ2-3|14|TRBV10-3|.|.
TGTGCCATCAGTGTGGACAGATCCACAGATACGCAGTATTTT
CAISVDRSTDTQYF
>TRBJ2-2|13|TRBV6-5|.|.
TGTGCCAGCAGTCCGGTCAGGGACACGGAGCTGTTTTTT
CASSPVRDTELFF
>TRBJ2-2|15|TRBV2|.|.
TGTGCCAGCAGTGAAATGGGTAGCGGCACCGGGGAGCTGTTTTTT
CASSEMGSGTGELFF
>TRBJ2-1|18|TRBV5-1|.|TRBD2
TGCGCCAGCAGCTTCTGGAGGACTAGCGGGGGGGCCTACAATGAGCAGTTCTTC
CASSFWRTSGGAYNEQFF
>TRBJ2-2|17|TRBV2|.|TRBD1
TGTGCCAGCAGTGGTCTGGGGACAGGGGGCAAGGCCGGGGAGCTGTTTTTT
CASSGLGTGGKAGELFF
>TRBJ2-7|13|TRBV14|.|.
TGTGCCAGCAGCCAAGTGGCAAAGTTCGAGCAGTACTTC
CASSQVAKFEQYF
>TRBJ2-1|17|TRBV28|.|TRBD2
TGTGCCAGCAGATCAGATAGCGGGCTGAGCTCCTACAATGAGCAGTTCTTC
CASRSDSGLSSYNEQFF
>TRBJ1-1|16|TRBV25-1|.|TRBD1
TGTGCCAGCAGTGAGGTTAGGACAGGGGGGAACACTGAAGCTTTCTTT
CASSEVRTGGNTEAFF
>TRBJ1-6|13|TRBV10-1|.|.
TGCGCCAGCAGTGATCTTCCTAATTCACCCCTCCACTTT
CASSDLPNSPLHF
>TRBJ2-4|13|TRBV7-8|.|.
TGTGCCAGCAGCTTTCGCAGGGGGGACATTCAGTACTTC
CASSFRRGDIQYF
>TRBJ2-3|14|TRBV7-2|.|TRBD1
TGTGCCAGCAGCCTGAGACAGGGAACAGATACGCAGTATTTT
CASSLRQGTDTQYF
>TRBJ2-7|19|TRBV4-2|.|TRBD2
TGTGCCAGCAGCCAAGAGGAGGGGGCCATAGCGGGGGATTCCTACGAGCAGTACTTC
CASSQEEGAIAGDSYEQYF
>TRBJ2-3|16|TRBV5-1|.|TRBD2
TGCGCCAGCAGCAAAATTCCGGGACTAGACTCAGATACGCAGTATTTT
CASSKIPGLDSDTQYF
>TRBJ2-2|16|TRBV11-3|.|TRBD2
TGTGCCAGCAGCATGCTAGCGGGGGCTAACACCGGGGAGCTGTTTTTT
CASSMLAGANTGELFF
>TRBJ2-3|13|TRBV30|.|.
TGTGCCTGGAGTTCCGGGGTAACAGATACGCAGTATTTT
CAWSSGVTDTQYF
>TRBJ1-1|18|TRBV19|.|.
TGTGCCAGTAGTATAGAAGGGGTGCGGGGCCCCCGGAACACTGAAGCTTTCTTT
CASSIEGVRGPRNTEAFF
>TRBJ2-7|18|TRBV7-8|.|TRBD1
TGTGCCAGCAGCTTAACGTTGCAGGGACAGGGTTTCACCTACGAGCAGTACTTC
CASSLTLQGQGFTYEQYF
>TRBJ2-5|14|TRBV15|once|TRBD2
TGTGCCACCAGAGCGGGCCGGGGGGTTGAGACCCAGTACTTC
CATRAGRGVETQYF
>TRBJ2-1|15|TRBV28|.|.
TGTGCCAGCAGTTTACTGGACAGTAAGGGGGATGAGCAGTTCTTC
CASSLLDSKGDEQFF
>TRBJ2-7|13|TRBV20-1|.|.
TGCAGTGCTAGTAGAGCAGGCTCCTACGAGCAGTACTTC
CSASRAGSYEQYF
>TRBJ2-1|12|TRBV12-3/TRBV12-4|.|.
TGTGCCAGCAGTTTAGGTGGGGGCGAGCAGTTCTTC
CASSLGGGEQFF
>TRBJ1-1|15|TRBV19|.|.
TGTGCCAGTAGTCCCCTCGGGACTGTGAACACTGAAGCTTTCTTT
CASSPLGTVNTEAFF
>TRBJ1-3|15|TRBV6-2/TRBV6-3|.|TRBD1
TGTGCCAGCAGTCGGGGGACAGTCTCTGGAAACACCATATATTTT
CASSRGTVSGNTIYF
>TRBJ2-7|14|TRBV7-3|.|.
TGTGCCAGCAGCTTAACGCCCGGGGGAAACGAGCAGTACTTC
CASSLTPGGNEQYF
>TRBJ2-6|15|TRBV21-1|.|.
TGTCTTGATACAGGGGCGTCCTCTGGGGCCAACGTCCTGACTTTC
CLDTGASSGANVLTF
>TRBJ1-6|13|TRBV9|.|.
TGTGCCAGCAGCGTTGGGCAGTATTCACCCCTCCACTTT
CASSVGQYSPLHF
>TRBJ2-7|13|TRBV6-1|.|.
TGTGCCAGCAGTGAAGCCGGAGACTACGAGCAGTACTTC
CASSEAGDYEQYF